The sequence of this T cell receptor beta chain was determined in a study of blood T cell repertoires in COVID-19. Data came from immunoSEQ multiplex PCR; TCRdb stores just in-frame clones and leaves some out. This table has roughly 330,000 clones, over 70% appearing once. In the case of this clone: The identical CDR3 is also encoded by other nucleotide sequences in the sample.

Sequencing input: PBMCs or T cells enriched from blood (not recorded which). This sequence originates from a man aged 25-45 years who had recovered from COVID-19.

CDR3 DNA: TGCGCCAGCAGCTCCGGGACACCGAACACCGGGGAGCTGTTTTTT. Amino acid sequence: CASSSGTPNTGELFF. The chain links TRBV5-1 to TRBJ2-2; weak D call: TRBD1 (6 bases). This CDR3 contains 15 residues. Trimming took 3 bases from V and 0 from J, leaving 9 bases between them. Per germline, CDR1 SGHRS and CDR2 YFSETQ. Supplemented by reference TRBV5-1 and TRBJ2-2, the full variable domain reads KAGVTQTPRYLIKTRGQQVTLSCSPISGHRSVSWYQQTPGQGLQFLFEYFSETQRNKGNFPGRFSGRQFSNSRSEMNVSTLELGDSALYLCASSSGTPNTGELFFGEGSRLTVL.